The 13 T cell receptor beta chains below all came from one sample that was sequenced in a study of type 1 and type 2 diabetes patients. Genomic DNA was the PCR template. Amplification of the beta chain CDR3 used 30 forward and 13 reverse multiplex primers. MiXCR was run by TCRdb on the multiplex PCR reads, yielding one entry per CDR3 protein. The sample lists about 250,000 distinct CDR3 sequences, around 47% seen once, with around 15% in the top ten. Input material: peripheral blood mononuclear cells (PBMCs). These receptors were obtained from a man aged 18 to 29 with type 2 diabetes.

The chain couples TRBV6-5 to TRBJ2-6; D is possibly TRBD2 (6 bases). Germline CDR1 MNHEY, CDR2 SVGAGI. Trimming pared 3 bases from V and 8 bases from J, leaving 26 bases between. The CDR3 contains 19 residues. CDR3 loop: CASSYGAPSGLPNPNVLTF. In DNA, the CDR3 is TGTGCCAGCAGTTATGGGGCCCCCTCGGGACTCCCGAACCCCAACGTCCTGACTTTC.

On this clonotype: One junction end disagrees with the germline gene, perhaps due to a read error. The chain uses TRBV7-3 and TRBJ2-7, with 9 bases fitting TRBD1. The DNA end lines up better with TRBJ2-1; the J call may be wrong. The length of the CDR3 is 16 residues. CDR1 is SGHTA, CDR2 FQGTGA, per germline. The CDR3 DNA is TGCGCCAGCAGCCAAGATCGGGACAGGGCATACAATGAGCAGTTCTTC. This encodes CASSQDRDRAYNEQFF.

The chain couples TRBV14 to TRBJ2-5; 8 bases agree with TRBD2. V shed 5 bases and J 5 bases; nucleotides not matched to a gene: 7. There are 14 residues in the CDR3. From germline, CDR1 is SGHDN and CDR2 FVKESK. CDR3 sequence reads: CASSFRTSWETQYF. For the CDR3, the DNA is TGTGCCAGCAGCTTCCGGACTAGCTGGGAGACCCAGTACTTC.

This chain joins TRBV19 and TRBJ1-1; D gene unclear. Between the trimmed V and J ends, which lost 8 bases and 7 bases, there was a span of 11 bases. This CDR3 comprises 11 residues. Per germline, CDR1 LNHDA and CDR2 SQIVND (reference sequence). The CDR3 here is CASGRRFEAFF. In nucleotides, the CDR3 is TGTGCCAGTGGCCGACGCTTTGAAGCTTTCTTT.

The chain employs TRBV27 and TRBJ2-2; D is undetermined. CDR1 is MNHEY, CDR2 SMNVEV, per germline (reference sequence). Trimming took 1 base from V and 2 from J, leaving 5 bases between them. The CDR3 contains 14 residues. CDR3 DNA: TGTGCCAGCAGTTTATATGGCAACACCGGGGAGCTGTTTTTT. It encodes CASSLYGNTGELFF.

There are a few counts of this clonotype. The CDR3 DNA reads as TGTGCCAGCAGCCAGACGGGACAGGAGAACGAGCAGTACTTC. Protein: CASSQTGQENEQYF. The chain links TRBV4-2 to TRBJ2-7, with 8 positions matching TRBD1. V lost 3 bases and J lost 5; bases outside the gene matches: 6. The germline CDR1 and CDR2 sequences are LGHNA and YNFKEQ. CDR3 length equals 14 residues.

This clonotype has at least ten counts. The chain couples TRBV7-8 to TRBJ2-7; possibly TRBD2 for D (5 bases). CDR1 and CDR2 from the germline V gene are SGHVS and FQNEAQ. This CDR3 is built from 12 residues. The V gene lost 3 bases and the J gene lost 3 bases, with 6 bases spanning the gap. CDR3 amino acids: CASSFGNYEQYF. CDR3 nucleotide sequence: TGTGCCAGCAGCTTCGGGAACTACGAGCAGTACTTC.

The count of this clonotype is one. The chain uses TRBV9 and TRBJ2-2; tentative D call: TRBD1 (6 bases). This CDR3 is 16 amino acids long. The V and J ends lost 2 bases and 7 bases respectively, with 18 bases between them. In germline, CDR1 is SGDLS, CDR2 YYNGEE. The CDR3 DNA reads as TGTGCCAGCAGCGTCACCCTGACAGGTACCCGCGGGGAGCTGTTTTTT. Its translation is CASSVTLTGTRGELFF.

The chain recombines TRBV28 with TRBJ2-3; 13 bases agree with TRBD2. Germline V gene sequence: CDR1 MDHEN, CDR2 SYDVKM. The V segment lost 4 bases and the J segment 7 bases; nucleotides outside the gene matches: 8. There are 16 residues in the CDR3. The CDR3 DNA sequence: TGTGCCAGCAGTTCGGGGACTAGCGGGATGACAAATACGCAGTATTTT. Its protein product is CASSSGTSGMTNTQYF.

This chain connects TRBV7-3 to TRBJ2-1; D is perhaps TRBD1 (6 bases). The CDR3 spans 13 residues. The germline gives CDR1 SGHTA, CDR2 FQGTGA. With 6 bases removed from V and 9 bases from J, the gap between germline ends came to 15 bases. The CDR3 protein is CASSSQGIGEQFF. DNA of the CDR3: TGTGCCAGCAGTTCTCAGGGGATCGGTGAGCAGTTCTTC.

This clonotype has only a few counts. The gene calls are TRBV6-5 and TRBJ2-1; the D gene is possibly TRBD1 (6 bases). V was clipped by 2 bases and J by 9 bases, with 20 bases between them. Per germline, CDR1 MNHEY and CDR2 SVGAGI. The length of the CDR3 is 16 residues. In DNA, the CDR3 is TGTGCCAGCAGTTACCTCAGGGGTAGGAATCGGGGTGAGCAGTTCTTC. It translates to CASSYLRGRNRGEQFF.

The chain employs TRBV28 and TRBJ2-5, with D perhaps assigned TRBD1 or TRBD2 (5 bases each). The CDR3 runs to 14 residues. V was cut by 4 bases and J by 1 base, with 10 bases left in between. Germline V gene data show CDR1 as MDHEN and CDR2 as SYDVKM. This CDR3 reads CASSSGTFQETQYF. The CDR3, as DNA: TGTGCCAGCAGTTCCGGGACGTTCCAAGAGACCCAGTACTTC.

The table lists this clonotype with a few counts. This rearrangement joins TRBV2 to TRBJ2-7; D not certain. Germline V lookup: CDR1 SNHLY, CDR2 FYNNEI. Trimming removed 3 bases at V and 11 bases at J, with 8 bases between. The CDR3 has 10 residues. CDR3 nucleotide sequence: TGTGCCAGCAGTGAGAGTATCGAGTACTTC. Amino acids: CASSESIEYF.